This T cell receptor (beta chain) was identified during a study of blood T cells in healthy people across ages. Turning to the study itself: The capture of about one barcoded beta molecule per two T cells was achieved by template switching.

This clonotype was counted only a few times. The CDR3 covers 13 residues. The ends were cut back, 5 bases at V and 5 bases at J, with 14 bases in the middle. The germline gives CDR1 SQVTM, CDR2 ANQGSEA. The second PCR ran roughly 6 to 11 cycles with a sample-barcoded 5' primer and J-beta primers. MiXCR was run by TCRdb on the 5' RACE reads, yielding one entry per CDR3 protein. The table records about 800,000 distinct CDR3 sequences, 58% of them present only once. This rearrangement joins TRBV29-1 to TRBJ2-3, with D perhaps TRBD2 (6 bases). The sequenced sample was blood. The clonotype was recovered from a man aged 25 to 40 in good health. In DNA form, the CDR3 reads TGCAGCGTTAAGGAGGGGTTCGAAGATACGCAGTATTTT. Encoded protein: CSVKEGFEDTQYF.